These 4 T cell receptor beta chains share one sample of origin, sequenced in a study of cytomegalovirus exposure and HLA in healthy donors. PCR used 60 Vbeta primers and 13 Jbeta primers. This table comes from immunoSEQ multiplex PCR, and its TCRdb copy is limited to in-frame clones, with some not included. This table holds approximately 190,000 clones, approximately 82% found once. The specimen was PBMCs. The origin of the receptors is a man aged 40-55 years in good health and CMV-seropositive.

The V gene is TRBV7-2, the J gene TRBJ1-1; 7 nucleotides agree with TRBD1. The germline V gene has CDR1 SGHTA and CDR2 FQGNSA. Trimming removed 5 bases from V and 5 bases from J; junction bases left unmatched: 11. The length of the CDR3 is 15 residues. CDR3 sequence (DNA): TGTGCCAGCAGCCGGCCCTCCAGGGGGACGACTGAAGCTTTCTTT. It codes for CASSRPSRGTTEAFF. Combining the CDR3 with reference TRBV7-2 and TRBJ1-1 gives the whole variable domain GAGVSQSPSNKVTEKGKDVELRCDPISGHTALYWYRQSLGQGLEFLIYFQGNSAPDKSGLPSDRFSAERTGGSVSTLTIQRTQQEDSAVYLCASSRPSRGTTEAFFGQGTRLTVV.

The rearrangement links TRBV7-9 to TRBJ1-4; TRBD1 matches at 8 bases. Germline CDR1 SEHNR, CDR2 FQNEAQ (reference sequence). There are 14 residues in the CDR3. The trim removed 3 bases at V and 5 bases at J, leaving 2 bases unmatched. The CDR3 nucleotides read TGTGCCAGCAGCTTTAGACAGGGGAATGAAAAACTGTTTTTT. Protein: CASSFRQGNEKLFF.

J is TRBJ2-7 and V is TRBV19, with a weak D call TRBD2 (6 bases). The CDR3 is made up of 14 amino acids. The V gene's germline CDR1 is LNHDA and CDR2 SQIVND (reference sequence). Trimming shortened V by 7 bases and J by 2 bases, and 15 bases separated the two germline ends. CDR3 sequence reads: CASTPGRGAYEQYF. In nucleotides, the CDR3 is TGTGCCAGTACCCCGGGGCGCGGGGCCTACGAGCAGTACTTC.

The chain combines TRBV9 with TRBJ2-7; 9 nucleotides line up with TRBD1. This CDR3 has 15 residues. V was clipped by 3 bases and J by 2 bases; unmatched bases: 6. Germline V lookup: CDR1 SGDLS, CDR2 YYNGEE. The DNA for the CDR3 is TGTGCCAGCAGCGGGGGACAGGGCGGGCCCTACGAGCAGTACTTC. This codes for CASSGGQGGPYEQYF.